This T cell receptor (beta chain) was obtained from a study of CD8 T cells in ankylosing spondylitis (dated by TCRdb to 2016 to 2017). For the study in its entirety: To find TCR variants linked to disease, the study profiled T cell receptor beta repertoires in ankylosing spondylitis patients and healthy donors. The full study cohort was made up of over 20 ankylosing spondylitis patients and some 100 healthy donors. Peripheral blood was sampled, and synovial fluid was additionally collected from ankylosing spondylitis patients. General study outcomes and caveats: In peripheral blood, the disease-linked clones were found at relatively low frequencies and had a CD8+ phenotype. Some motif variants were previously reported in synovial fluid and blood of reactive arthritis patients, suggesting common disease-initiation mechanisms. The disease-linked clones were reported to be significantly enriched in matched synovial fluid samples from ankylosing spondylitis patients. A TCR beta motif of several highly homologous amino acid variants appeared characteristic of blood from ankylosing spondylitis patients.

This clonotype was detected a few times. No antigen is known for it. One base away there is no much larger clone; base qualities are not given. These reads were obtained on an Illumina HiSeq 2500. Quantitative 5'-RACE with molecular barcodes was used to prepare TCR beta libraries. Concerning the study's data processing: To identify disease-linked TCR variants, a new computational method was used, one built on a probabilistic model of VDJ rearrangement. The public reads were reanalyzed by TCRdb: fastp trimming at Q25, MiXCR alignment, in-frame beta chains only. Each entry is one CDR3 protein sequence, shown with its most common DNA and genes. TCRdb, not the original authors, processed these V and J calls. Within this sample are around 250,000 distinct CDR3 sequences, with about a sixth of them counted one time only. Clones ranked in the top ten supply more than 25% of the sample. From the germline V gene, CDR1 is SGHAT and CDR2 is FQNNGV. Trimming removed 5 bases from V and 0 bases from J, leaving 20 bases between the germline ends. From its cysteine to its phenylalanine, the CDR3 spans 18 amino acids. Only the CDR3 part of the read is kept: 54 bases, read in frame from the first base.

The chain joins TRBV11-2 to TRBJ2-1, with the D gene not clear enough to name. This TCR was sampled from a male donor with ankylosing spondylitis or in good health (not recorded which). The sample was blood, either unsorted or a sorted T cell fraction (not recorded which). The CDR3 protein sequence reads: CASSRSATYLSSYNEQFF. The nucleotide sequence reads TGTGCCAGCAGCCGCAGCGCGACTTACCTAAGCTCCTACAATGAGCAGTTCTTC.